This T cell receptor beta chain was sequenced in a study of blood T cell repertoires in COVID-19. For the study at large: From T cells, B-cell-depleted T cells, or PBMCs came the material, which was cDNA or gDNA.

J gave up 2 bases and V 5 bases, and 6 bases lay outside the gene matches. Germline assignment: CDR1 SEHNR and CDR2 FQNEAQ (reference sequence). CDR3 length: 16 residues. Authors' methods: Estimates of nucleated cell counts were drawn from the amplification of reference gene primers. The method was immunoSEQ multiplex PCR; TCRdb's version includes in-frame clones alone and lacks a portion of them. V and J calls and clone size come straight from that table; D and trimming were deduced from the DNA. Seen here are 90,000 or so clones, more than 70% observed once, and the top ten hold approximately 14%. Sequencing was done on a sample of peripheral blood. This TCR came from a woman over 75 with acute or convalescent COVID-19. The chain joins TRBV7-9 to TRBJ2-3; 11 bases agree with TRBD2. CDR3: CASSLLAGGDTDTQYF. The CDR3 region has the DNA TGTGCCAGCAGCCTTCTAGCGGGGGGTGACACAGATACGCAGTATTTT.